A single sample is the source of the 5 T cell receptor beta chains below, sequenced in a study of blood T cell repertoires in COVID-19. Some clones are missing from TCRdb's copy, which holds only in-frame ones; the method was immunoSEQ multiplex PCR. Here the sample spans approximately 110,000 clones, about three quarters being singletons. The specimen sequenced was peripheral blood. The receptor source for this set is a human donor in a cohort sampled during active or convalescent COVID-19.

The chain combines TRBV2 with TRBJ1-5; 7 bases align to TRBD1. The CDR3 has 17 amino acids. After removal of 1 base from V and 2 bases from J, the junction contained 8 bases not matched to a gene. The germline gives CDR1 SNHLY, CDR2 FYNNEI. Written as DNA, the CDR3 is TGTGCCAGCAGTGAAGGGAGGGGGCGAGCACGCAATCAGCCCCAGCATTTT. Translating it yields CASSEGRGRARNQPQHF.

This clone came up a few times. In DNA, the CDR3 is TGCAGCGTTGAAGTTCTGACAGGGGGCCTAACCTACGAGCAGTACTTC. This gives the protein CSVEVLTGGLTYEQYF. The V and J genes are TRBV29-1 and TRBJ2-7; 10 bases match TRBD1. This CDR3 has 16 amino acids. Germline V gene sequence: CDR1 SQVTM, CDR2 ANQGSEA. V gave up 1 base and J gave up 2 bases; unmatched junction bases: 8.

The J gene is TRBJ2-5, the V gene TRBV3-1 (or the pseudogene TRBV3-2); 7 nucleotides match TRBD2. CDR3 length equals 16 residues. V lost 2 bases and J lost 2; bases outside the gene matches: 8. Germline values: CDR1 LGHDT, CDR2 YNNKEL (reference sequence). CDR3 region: CASSQRGSGPQETQYF. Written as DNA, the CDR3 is TGTGCCAGCAGCCAAAGGGGTAGCGGGCCTCAAGAGACCCAGTACTTC.

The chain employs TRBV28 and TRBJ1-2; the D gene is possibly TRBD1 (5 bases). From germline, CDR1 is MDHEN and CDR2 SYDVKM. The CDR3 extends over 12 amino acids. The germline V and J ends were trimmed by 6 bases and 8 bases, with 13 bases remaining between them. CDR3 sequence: CASRRRAGGYTF. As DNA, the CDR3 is TGTGCCAGCAGGAGGAGAGCAGGGGGCTACACCTTC.

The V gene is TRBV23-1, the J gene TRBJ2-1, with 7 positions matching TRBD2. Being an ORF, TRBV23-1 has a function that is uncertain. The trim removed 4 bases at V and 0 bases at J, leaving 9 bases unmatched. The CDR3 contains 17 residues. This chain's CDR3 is CASSPPGLTSSYNEQFF. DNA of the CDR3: TGCGCCAGCAGTCCCCCGGGACTAACGAGCTCCTACAATGAGCAGTTCTTC.